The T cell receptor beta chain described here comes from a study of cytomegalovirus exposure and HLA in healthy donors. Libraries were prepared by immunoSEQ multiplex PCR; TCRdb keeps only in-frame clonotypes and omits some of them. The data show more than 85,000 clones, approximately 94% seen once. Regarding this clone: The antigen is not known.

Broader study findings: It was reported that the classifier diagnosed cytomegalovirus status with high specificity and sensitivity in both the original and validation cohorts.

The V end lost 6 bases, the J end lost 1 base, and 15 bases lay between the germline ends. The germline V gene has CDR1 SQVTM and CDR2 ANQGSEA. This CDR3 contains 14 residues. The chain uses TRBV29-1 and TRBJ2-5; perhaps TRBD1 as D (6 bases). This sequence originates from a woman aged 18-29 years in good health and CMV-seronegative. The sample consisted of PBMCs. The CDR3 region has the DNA TGCAGCGTAGTACCCCAGGGGTTCCAAGAGACCCAGTACTTC. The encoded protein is CSVVPQGFQETQYF.